This TCR beta chain originates from a study of T-cell reconstitution after alpha-beta-depleted transplantation in children. This clonotype was found many times. Molecular barcoding with unique molecular identifiers was used for the TCRbeta library. TCRdb ran MiXCR on the PCR reads and lists one entry per CDR3 protein. The sample carries some 840,000 distinct CDR3 sequences, roughly 15% recorded once. This TCR derives from a male patient younger than 18 who had a stem cell transplant for acute lymphoblastic leukemia, so the T cells may come from the graft donor. The specimen comprised PBMCs, mostly from graft donor cells, sampled 360 days after TCRalphabeta/CD19-depleted stem cell transplant.

In nucleotides, the CDR3 is TGTGCCAGCAGCTTAGAACTGGGTTACGAGCAGTACTTC. Translating it yields CASSLELGYEQYF. This chain links TRBV7-6 with TRBJ2-7; D is undetermined. This CDR3 has 13 residues. Germline V gene data show CDR1 as SGHVS and CDR2 as FNYEAQ. The V and J ends lost 1 base and 4 bases respectively, with 8 bases between them.